Below are 20 T cell receptor beta chains sequenced from a single sample in a study of blood T cell repertoires in COVID-19. The table came from immunoSEQ multiplex PCR; TCRdb's copy has only in-frame clones and leaves some out. The sample includes 70,000 or so clones, 75% to 90% of them seen just once. The sample comprised peripheral blood. The receptors derive from a man aged 35-49 years with COVID-19, enrolled during active disease.

The V gene is TRBV6-5, the J gene TRBJ1-3; no reliable D call. Per germline, CDR1 MNHEY and CDR2 SVGAGI. The CDR3 runs 14 residues. V was pared by 6 bases and J by 1 base, with 10 bases between. The CDR3 region has the DNA TGTGCCAGCAGACTCCAGGCGTCTGGAAACACCATATATTTT. It encodes CASRLQASGNTIYF.

This clone is a singleton in its sample. V is TRBV3-1 (or the pseudogene TRBV3-2) and J is TRBJ2-2, with TRBD1 identical over 9 bases. CDR1 LGHDT and CDR2 YNNKEL come from the germline V gene (reference sequence). This CDR3 has 14 residues. The V and J ends lost 4 bases and 5 bases, in that order; junction bases with no gene match: 2. The CDR3 DNA sequence: TGTGCCAGCAGCCTCGGACAGGGGACCGGGGAGCTGTTTTTT. The encoded protein is CASSLGQGTGELFF.

The chain couples TRBV6-2 or TRBV6-3 to TRBJ2-3, with TRBD2 matching 9 bases. Looked up from germline, CDR1 is MNHEY and CDR2 is SVGEGT. Trimming took 5 bases from V and 2 from J; bases not matched to a gene: 14. The CDR3 has 18 amino acids. CDR3 coding DNA: TGTGCCAGCAGTAAGCGGGGGGACCCCCTTGTAAACACAGATACGCAGTATTTT. Translated, it gives CASSKRGDPLVNTDTQYF.

The V gene is TRBV6-5, the J gene TRBJ1-5; 10 nucleotides line up with TRBD1. Germline V gene lookup returns CDR1 MNHEY and CDR2 SVGAGI. Germline trimming cut 6 bases from V and 7 bases from J; bases unmatched to any gene: 6. The CDR3 has 14 amino acids. DNA for the CDR3: TGTGCCAGCAGGATGACAGGGGGCGGACAGCCCCAGCATTTT. Amino acid sequence: CASRMTGGGQPQHF.

The V and J genes are TRBV5-1 and TRBJ2-1; TRBD2 matches at 11 bases. Germline V gene sequence: CDR1 SGHRS, CDR2 YFSETQ. The CDR3 spans 15 residues. Unmatched junction bases numbered 3, after V lost 0 bases and J lost 7 bases. Here the CDR3 reads CASSLGRLAGNEQFF. The CDR3 DNA reads TGCGCCAGCAGCTTGGGTCGACTAGCGGGGAATGAGCAGTTCTTC. The variable domain in full, with the rest retrieved from reference TRBV5-1 and TRBJ2-1, is KAGVTQTPRYLIKTRGQQVTLSCSPISGHRSVSWYQQTPGQGLQFLFEYFSETQRNKGNFPGRFSGRQFSNSRSEMNVSTLELGDSALYLCASSLGRLAGNEQFFGPGTRLTVL.

The rearrangement joins TRBV19 to TRBJ1-6; TRBD1 matches 8 bases. Germline V gene sequence: CDR1 LNHDA, CDR2 SQIVND (reference sequence). The trim removed 3 bases at V and 9 bases at J, leaving 10 bases unmatched. The CDR3 has 16 residues. DNA for the CDR3: TGTGCCAGTAGTATCGGGACAGGACGTATGGGTTCACCCCTCCACTTT. Encoded protein: CASSIGTGRMGSPLHF.

The chain links TRBV27 to TRBJ1-4; 10 bases agree with TRBD1. Germline V lookup: CDR1 MNHEY, CDR2 SMNVEV (reference sequence). There are 15 residues in the CDR3. V was clipped by 3 bases and J by 7 bases; unmatched bases: 5. The chain's CDR3 is CASSFDRGRREKLFF. The DNA for the CDR3 is TGTGCCAGCAGTTTCGACAGGGGGCGCCGTGAAAAACTGTTTTTT.

The V gene is TRBV5-1, the J gene TRBJ2-5; 7 bases map to TRBD2. V lost 1 base to trimming and J lost 5 bases; unmatched junction nucleotides: 8. This CDR3 spans 15 amino acids. The V gene's germline CDR1 is SGHRS and CDR2 YFSETQ. CDR3 loop: CASSLFGEGQETQYF. CDR3 bases: TGCGCCAGCAGCTTGTTCGGGGAGGGGCAGGAGACCCAGTACTTC.

V is TRBV10-3 and J is TRBJ1-5; 9 positions agree with TRBD1. Germline CDR1 is ENHRY and CDR2 is SYGVKD. This CDR3 comprises 16 residues. With 6 bases clipped from V and 4 bases from J, the junction kept 10 bases outside the gene matches. This CDR3 reads CAIREDRGSWNQPQHF. In DNA, the CDR3 is TGTGCCATCAGGGAAGACAGGGGGTCGTGGAATCAGCCCCAGCATTTT.

V gene TRBV6-5 combines with J gene TRBJ2-7, with 7 bases aligning to TRBD1. Trimming at V came to 6 bases and at J to 2 bases, leaving 4 bases not matched to a gene. CDR1 and CDR2 from the germline V gene are MNHEY and SVGAGI. CDR3 length: 13 residues. CDR3 amino acids: CASRPGQTYEQYF. The CDR3 region has the DNA TGTGCCAGCAGGCCGGGACAGACCTACGAGCAGTACTTC.

The chain combines TRBV6-5 with TRBJ2-2, with no clear D. Per the germline V gene, CDR1 is MNHEY and CDR2 is SVGAGI. There are 14 residues in the CDR3. V was shortened by 1 base and J by 0 bases, with 3 bases between the two germline ends. As DNA, the CDR3 is TGTGCCAGCAGTTACTACTCGAACACCGGGGAGCTGTTTTTT. It translates to CASSYYSNTGELFF.

The rearrangement links TRBV30 to TRBJ1-5, with a weak D call TRBD1 (6 bases). CDR1 and CDR2 from the germline V gene are GTSNPN and SVGIG (reference sequence). The CDR3 loop spans 14 amino acids. V was clipped by 0 bases and J by 5 bases, with 11 bases between them. Here the CDR3 reads CAWSVGGLYQPQHF. The DNA for the CDR3 is TGTGCCTGGAGTGTGGGGGGGCTCTATCAGCCCCAGCATTTT. Together with reference TRBV30 and TRBJ1-5, the CDR3 gives the full variable domain: SQTIHQWPATLVQPVGSPLSLECTVEGTSNPNLYWYRQAAGRGLQLLFYSVGIGQISSEVPQNLSASRPQDRQFILSSKKLLLSDSGFYLCAWSVGGLYQPQHFGDGTRLSIL.

This rearrangement joins TRBV7-8 to TRBJ2-5; D possibly corresponds to TRBD2 (5 bases). CDR1 SGHVS and CDR2 FQNEAQ come from the germline V gene. CDR3 length equals 13 residues. The ends were cut back, 1 base at V and 5 bases at J, with 8 bases in the middle. The CDR3 nucleotides are TGTGCCAGCAGCTTAGGGAGGAAGGAGACCCAGTACTTC. Its protein product is CASSLGRKETQYF.

The V gene is TRBV18, the J gene TRBJ1-5; the match to TRBD1 covers 11 bases. The CDR3 is made up of 15 amino acids. The V segment lost 3 bases and the J segment 5 bases; nucleotides outside the gene matches: 3. Looked up from germline, CDR1 is KGHSH and CDR2 is LQKENI. In nucleotides, the CDR3 is TGTGCCAGCTCACCTCCGGGACAGGGGGATCAGCCCCAGCATTTT. Residues: CASSPPGQGDQPQHF.

The rearrangement joins TRBV29-1 to TRBJ2-7; D gene unclear. The V and J ends lost 4 bases and 2 bases respectively, with 9 bases between them. This CDR3 contains 12 residues. Germline CDR1 SQVTM, CDR2 ANQGSEA. The CDR3 spells CSVGASTYEQYF. Written as DNA, the CDR3 is TGCAGCGTTGGCGCATCTACCTACGAGCAGTACTTC.

The table lists this clone with a few counts. CDR3 protein: CASSAGTGNTGELFF. CDR3 in DNA: TGTGCCAGCTCTGCCGGGACAGGGAACACCGGGGAGCTGTTTTTT. The chain joins TRBV18 to TRBJ2-2; 8 bases are shared with TRBD1. This CDR3 has 15 amino acids. Germline V CDR1 and CDR2: KGHSH, LQKENI. V dropped 6 bases and J dropped 1; count of bases not matched to a gene: 4.

This chain connects TRBV12-3 or TRBV12-4 to TRBJ2-7; the D is unclear. V gave up 2 bases and J gave up 7 bases, with 9 bases separating them. The length of the CDR3 is 12 residues. The CDR3 DNA is TGTGCCAGCAGTTTACCCCCCGGGGAGCAGTACTTC. This translates into CASSLPPGEQYF.

The chain carries TRBV6-5 and TRBJ2-7; 7 bases line up with TRBD1. V trimming: 6 bases; J trimming: 4 bases; junction bases outside the gene matches: 6. There are 13 residues in the CDR3. Germline lookup yields CDR1 MNHEY and CDR2 SVGAGI. CDR3 amino acids: CASRPIQGYEQYF. In DNA form, the CDR3 reads TGTGCCAGCAGACCTATACAGGGGTACGAGCAGTACTTC.

This clone was counted a single time. This chain uses TRBV6-4 with TRBJ2-2; the D gene is possibly TRBD2 (5 bases). This CDR3 contains 15 residues. Germline lookup yields CDR1 MRHNA and CDR2 SNTAGT. V was shortened by 4 bases and J by 3 bases, with 12 bases between the two germline ends. CDR3 nucleotides: TGTGCCAGCAGTGGAAGGACTGACTACACCGGGGAGCTGTTTTTT. This encodes CASSGRTDYTGELFF.

This clone was recorded only once. The chain joins TRBV2 to TRBJ2-7; possibly TRBD1 for D (5 bases). The CDR3 has 14 amino acids. Germline V gene data show CDR1 as SNHLY and CDR2 as FYNNEI. Trimming stripped 6 bases from V and 0 bases from J, with 12 bases between. CDR3 amino acids: CASRLTESSYEQYF. The CDR3 nucleotides read TGTGCCAGCAGATTGACAGAGAGCTCCTACGAGCAGTACTTC.